The clone carrying this T cell receptor beta chain occurred a few times. The sample is drawn from a study of T cells after yellow fever vaccination. 5'RACE template switching produced TCR cDNA carrying a universal primer site and UMIs. TCRdb reanalysed the 5' RACE reads using MiXCR and keeps one entry per CDR3 protein. The table has just under 600,000 distinct CDR3 sequences, approximately 13% seen once; the top ten hold about 14%. CDR1 is DFQATT and CDR2 is SNEGSKA in the germline V gene (reference sequence). The CDR3 runs to 17 residues. V was clipped by 3 bases and J by 8 bases, with 26 bases between them.

This chain links TRBV20-1 with TRBJ2-1, with D perhaps matching TRBD1 or TRBD2 (6 bases each). The TCR sequence derives from a man younger than 45 who received the YFV17D yellow fever vaccine. The sample consisted of PBMCs, taken on the day of the yellow fever booster vaccination. The CDR3 reads CSASVAGEVDLMDEQFF. For the CDR3, the DNA is TGCAGTGCTAGCGTCGCAGGGGAGGTAGATCTTATGGATGAGCAGTTCTTC.